The T cell receptor beta chain under discussion was sequenced for a study of cytomegalovirus exposure and HLA in healthy donors. On the study more broadly: The same platform was used for the 90 to 150 validation repertoires as for the 650 to 800 first-cohort repertoires, as reported in a later analysis.

There are 14 residues in the CDR3. CDR1 is LGHNA, CDR2 YNFKEQ, per germline. The trim removed 4 bases at V and 6 bases at J, leaving 6 bases unmatched. Details on this clone: As yet, its antigen is unknown.

Method: immunoSEQ multiplex PCR; TCRdb's copy keeps in-frame clones and lacks some. The sample lists 140,000 to 150,000 clones; over 80% were seen once. General observations from the study: As was reported, the classifier diagnosed cytomegalovirus status with high specificity and sensitivity. The study recorded 160 or so TCR beta chains that were cytomegalovirus-associated.

The TCR originated in a man younger than 35 in good health and CMV-seropositive. The material sequenced was PBMCs. This chain connects TRBV4-2 to TRBJ2-3; TRBD2 matches at 8 bases. The CDR3 nucleotides are TGTGCCAGCAGCCCGGGACTAGTCGAGGATACGCAGTATTTT. Its protein product is CASSPGLVEDTQYF.